This TCR beta chain was recorded in a study of T cells in localized non-small cell lung cancer. TCRdb's table, derived via immunoSEQ multiplex PCR, lists solely in-frame clones and lacks some. The sample shows tens of thousands of clones, around four fifths of them seen only once. Findings and limits, study-wide: Higher T cell density in the blood was associated with longer overall survival, whereas higher adjacent-lung clonality associated with shorter survival. Uninvolved nearby lung showed the greatest T cell clonality, exceeding that found in tumor. A single tumor region was sequenced, leaving heterogeneity possible. Appearances in adjacent lung were noted for a median 57 of the top 100 tumor clones.

Concerning this clone itself: No antigen is known for it.

J was trimmed by 8 bases and V by 5 bases; bases with no gene match: 8. Per germline, CDR1 MNHEY and CDR2 SMNVEV (reference sequence). The CDR3 loop spans 14 amino acids. The receptor comes from a man between 40 and 69 years old with stage III lung adenocarcinoma. The chain uses TRBV27 and TRBJ1-4; TRBD1 aligns across 7 bases. Here the sequenced sample was peripheral blood mononuclear cells, taken before any cancer treatment. This CDR3 reads CASSIQGGKEKLFF. The CDR3 nucleotides are TGTGCCAGCAGTATTCAGGGGGGAAAGGAAAAACTGTTTTTT.